This T cell receptor beta chain was identified in a study of cytomegalovirus exposure and HLA in healthy donors. Study-wide background: The 100 to 150 validation repertoires matched the approximately 700 first-cohort repertoires in platform, a later analysis reported.

The donors belonged to the roughly 110-subject validation cohort, separate from the approximately 700-subject first cohort. Study findings and constraints: In vitro experiments confirmed that three CMV-associated chains were specific for CMV antigens. Within the 130 or so validation repertoires, first-cohort TCR clusters tended to co-occur, according to a later analysis.

Clones were read by immunoSEQ multiplex PCR, and TCRdb kept only the in-frame ones, dropping some. Of about 120,000 clones listed, 95% to 97% were seen once; the top ten hold less than 2%. Germline CDR1 is SQVTM and CDR2 is ANQGSEA. V was pared by 6 bases and J by 7 bases, with 10 bases between. There are 11 residues in the CDR3. As regards this clone: The antigen is not known.

What was sequenced was PBMCs. The chain joins TRBV29-1 to TRBJ2-1; D not certain. The TCR comes from a man between 18 and 29 years old in good health and CMV-seronegative. CDR3 residues: CSVRLGNEQFF. CDR3 sequence (DNA): TGCAGCGTCCGGCTAGGTAATGAGCAGTTCTTC.